This T cell receptor beta chain was sequenced in a study of technical replicates of blood from a handful of donors. The CDR3 is 17 residues long. The J segment lost 6 bases and the V segment lost 0 bases, leaving 8 bases of the junction unmatched. In germline, CDR1 is SGDLS, CDR2 YYNGEE. Data came from immunoSEQ multiplex PCR; TCRdb stores just in-frame clones and leaves some out. The data contain around 80,000 clones, roughly 90% of them singletons. This TCR derives from a human donor in good health. Sequenced: T cells isolated from PBMCs. This chain joins TRBV9 and TRBJ1-5, with 11 bases identical to TRBD1. The CDR3 DNA follows: TGTGCCAGCAGCGTAGGGGGGGGACAGGGGGATATTCAGCCCCAGCATTTT. Translated, it gives CASSVGGGQGDIQPQHF. The whole variable domain, remainder taken from reference TRBV9 and TRBJ1-5, is DSGVTQTPKHLITATGQRVTLRCSPRSGDLSVYWYQQSLDQGLQFLIQYYNGEERAKGNILERFSAQQFPDLHSELNLSSLELGDSALYFCASSVGGGQGDIQPQHFGDGTRLSIL.